The 30 T cell receptor beta chains below come from one sample, sequenced in a study of cytomegalovirus exposure and HLA in healthy donors. 60 Vbeta and 13 Jbeta primers were used in PCR. The repertoire was sequenced with immunoSEQ multiplex PCR; TCRdb's copy has only in-frame clones and lacks some. Counted here are some 190,000 clones, around 81% occurring once; the ten biggest clones make up about 1.8%. The sequencing sample was made of PBMCs. Every receptor here comes from a man aged 18 to 30 in good health and CMV-seronegative.

The chain couples TRBV19 to TRBJ2-7; D is uncertain. Trimming took off 0 bases at V and 0 bases at J, with 6 bases between the two ends. Germline V gene sequence: CDR1 LNHDA, CDR2 SQIVND (reference sequence). The CDR3 spans 14 residues. The chain's CDR3 is CASSIDPGSYEQYF. The CDR3 DNA sequence: TGTGCCAGTAGTATAGATCCAGGCTCCTACGAGCAGTACTTC.

V is TRBV7-3 and J is TRBJ2-5; TRBD1 might be the D (6 bases). The germline gives CDR1 SGHTA, CDR2 FQGTGA. This CDR3 has 14 amino acids. Between the trimmed V and J ends, which lost 3 bases and 5 bases, there was a span of 13 bases. Written as DNA, the CDR3 is TGTGCCAGCAGCTTGCAGGGGCGCGGCGAGACCCAGTACTTC. Translated: CASSLQGRGETQYF. Using reference TRBV7-3 and TRBJ2-5 for the parts outside the CDR3, the full variable domain is GAGVSQTPSNKVTEKGKYVELRCDPISGHTALYWYRQSLGQGPEFLIYFQGTGAADDSGLPNDRFFAVRPEGSVSTLKIQRTERGDSAVYLCASSLQGRGETQYFGPGTRLLVL.

This chain uses TRBV5-4 with TRBJ1-3; a weak D match, TRBD1 (5 bases). Germline-derived CDR1 and CDR2 are SGHNT and YYREEE (reference sequence). The V gene lost 3 bases and the J gene lost 2 bases, with 9 bases spanning the gap. The CDR3 runs to 14 residues. CDR3 loop: CASSSTGAGNTIYF. DNA of the CDR3: TGTGCCAGCAGCTCCACAGGTGCTGGAAACACCATATATTTT. Complete variable domain (other parts from reference TRBV5-4 and TRBJ1-3): ETGVTQSPTHLIKTRGQQVTLRCSSQSGHNTVSWYQQALGQGPQFIFQYYREEENGRGNFPPRFSGLQFPNYSSELNVNALELDDSALYLCASSSTGAGNTIYFGEGSWLTVV.

This chain connects TRBV5-8 to TRBJ2-6; D gene unclear. The V and J ends lost 0 bases and 1 base respectively, with 5 bases between them. CDR1 SGHTS and CDR2 YDEGEE come from the germline V gene. The CDR3 is 15 amino acids. CDR3 protein: CASSLAPSGANVLTF. In DNA, the CDR3 is TGTGCCAGCAGCTTGGCCCCTTCTGGGGCCAACGTCCTGACTTTC.

Concerning this clone itself: A junction boundary mismatches the germline segment, possibly from a read error. This chain links TRBV6-5 with TRBJ2-2, with 7 nucleotides matching TRBD1. This CDR3 comprises 15 residues. Germline V lookup: CDR1 MNHEY, CDR2 SVGAGI. In DNA form, the CDR3 reads TGTGCCAGCAGTCACTCCGGGACAGCTCCCGGGGAGCTGTTTTTT. It encodes CASSHSGTAPGELFF.

This clone was counted once. J is TRBJ2-3 and V is TRBV18; TRBD2 matches 8 bases. Germline CDR1 is KGHSH and CDR2 is LQKENI. The CDR3 extends over 16 amino acids. After removal of 0 bases from V and 3 bases from J, the junction contained 5 bases not matched to a gene. This chain's CDR3 is CASSPPSGSRTDTQYF. The CDR3 nucleotides read TGTGCCAGCTCACCACCCAGCGGGAGTAGGACAGATACGCAGTATTTT.

The chain couples TRBV5-1 to TRBJ2-7; no definite D call. V was pared by 0 bases and J by 5 bases, with 12 bases between. CDR3 length equals 14 residues. Germline CDR1 reads SGHRS; CDR2 reads YFSETQ. CDR3 loop: CASSLVQAEDEQYF. The CDR3 bases are TGCGCCAGCAGCTTGGTCCAGGCCGAAGACGAGCAGTACTTC.

This chain connects TRBV9 to TRBJ1-4; 7 positions match TRBD1. CDR3 length: 15 amino acids. V lost 4 bases and J lost 7; bases outside the gene matches: 10. The germline V gene has CDR1 SGDLS and CDR2 YYNGEE. The CDR3 region is CASSPLQGPGEKLFF. The CDR3 coding sequence is TGTGCCAGCAGCCCCTTACAGGGGCCGGGTGAAAAACTGTTTTTT.

The J gene is TRBJ2-1, the V gene TRBV9; 15 bases fit TRBD2. V lost 0 bases and J lost 0; bases outside the gene matches: 13. CDR3 length: 22 amino acids. Germline CDR1 is SGDLS and CDR2 is YYNGEE. The CDR3 here is CASSVATSTGLAGGGSYNEQFF. DNA for the CDR3: TGTGCCAGCAGCGTAGCAACTAGCACGGGACTAGCGGGAGGAGGCTCCTACAATGAGCAGTTCTTC.

The J gene is TRBJ2-7, the V gene TRBV2; D gene uncertain. This CDR3 spans 14 amino acids. Trimming removed 0 bases at V and 0 bases at J, with 6 bases between. In germline, CDR1 is SNHLY, CDR2 FYNNEI. CDR3 sequence: CASSEARYSYEQYF. The CDR3 nucleotides are TGTGCCAGCAGTGAAGCGAGGTACTCCTACGAGCAGTACTTC.

J is TRBJ2-2 and V is TRBV11-3; 8 positions agree with TRBD2. Losses at the gene ends were 1 base for V and 4 bases for J; bases not matched to a gene: 2. This CDR3 region has 15 residues. Germline CDR1 SGHNT, CDR2 YENEEA. The CDR3, as DNA: TGTGCCAGCAGCTTAGCGGGACTAGGCACCGGGGAGCTGTTTTTT. Translation gives CASSLAGLGTGELFF.

The chain is built from TRBV6-5 and TRBJ1-1, with 10 bases that match TRBD1. Germline CDR1 and CDR2: MNHEY and SVGAGI. V dropped 0 bases and J dropped 9; count of bases not matched to a gene: 7. The CDR3 length is 15 residues. CDR3 in DNA: TGTGCCAGCAGTTACTCCGCTGGGACAGGGGAAAAAGCTTTCTTT. It translates to CASSYSAGTGEKAFF.

This clone showed up just a few times. V and J are TRBV30 and TRBJ2-7; D unclear. This CDR3 is 14 amino acids long. Trimming removed 2 bases at V and 3 bases at J, with 14 bases between. Germline CDR1 GTSNPN, CDR2 SVGIG (reference sequence). CDR3 bases: TGTGCCTGGAGTATTCGTCGATCACACTACGAGCAGTACTTC. Translation gives CAWSIRRSHYEQYF.

V and J are TRBV18 and TRBJ2-5; D remains ambiguous. The CDR3 spans 13 residues. Trimming stripped 5 bases from V and 5 bases from J, with 12 bases between. Germline V gives CDR1 KGHSH, CDR2 LQKENI. CDR3 coding DNA: TGTGCCAGCTCAATAGTCACCGGGGAGACCCAGTACTTC. Protein sequence: CASSIVTGETQYF.

V usage is TRBV28 and J usage is TRBJ2-5; D might be TRBD2 (5 bases). V shed 8 bases and J shed 3 bases, with 13 bases lying between them. This CDR3 spans 13 amino acids. The germline CDR1 and CDR2 sequences are MDHEN and SYDVKM. The CDR3, as DNA: TGTGCCAGCGGAATAGCGAGAGAAGAGACCCAGTACTTC. Translated, it gives CASGIAREETQYF.

The V call is TRBV25-1, the J call TRBJ1-2; no reliable D call. Germline assignment: CDR1 MGHDK and CDR2 SYGVNS. Trimming left V 7 bases short and J 5 bases short, with 14 bases between. The CDR3 consists of 13 residues. CDR3 region: CASKGSLEYGYTF. The CDR3 DNA follows: TGTGCCAGCAAAGGTAGCCTAGAGTATGGCTACACCTTC.

CDR3 nucleotides: TGTGCCACCAGCAGAGATGGGGGGGGTGCCTACGAGCAGTACTTC. Protein sequence: CATSRDGGGAYEQYF. V is TRBV15 and J is TRBJ2-7; 7 bases match TRBD2. The V gene's germline CDR1 is LNHNV and CDR2 YYDKDF (reference sequence). CDR3 size: 15 residues. With 0 bases clipped from V and 2 bases from J, the junction kept 4 bases outside the gene matches.

The chain recombines TRBV15 with TRBJ2-7, with 9 bases lining up with TRBD1. V trimming: 0 bases; J trimming: 8 bases; junction bases outside the gene matches: 8. The CDR3 contains 15 residues. The germline gives CDR1 LNHNV, CDR2 YYDKDF (reference sequence). CDR3 nucleotides: TGTGCCACCAGCAGAGATCTTGGACAGGGGTCGAAGCAGTACTTC. Translated, it gives CATSRDLGQGSKQYF.

The V and J genes are TRBV7-8 and TRBJ1-2, with TRBD1 as a possible D gene (6 bases). Germline-derived CDR1 and CDR2 are SGHVS and FQNEAQ. V was trimmed by 5 bases and J by 4 bases, leaving 14 bases between them. The CDR3 length is 14 residues. The CDR3 loop is CASSPLTGTYGYTF. CDR3 bases: TGTGCCAGCAGCCCCTTAACAGGGACCTATGGCTACACCTTC.

V usage is TRBV11-2 and J usage is TRBJ2-5; tentatively, D is TRBD2 (6 bases). The germline V gene encodes CDR1 SGHAT and CDR2 FQNNGV. V gave up 1 base and J gave up 5 bases, with 14 bases separating them. The CDR3 has 15 residues. CDR3 sequence (DNA): TGTGCCAGCAGCTTAGTGGCGCGGGGTATGGAGACCCAGTACTTC. Its protein is CASSLVARGMETQYF.

A remark on this clone: Germline is not matched at one junction end, which may reflect a read error. V usage is TRBV7-7 and J usage is TRBJ2-1; maybe TRBD1 (5 bases). The CDR3 consists of 13 residues. CDR1 and CDR2 from the germline V gene are SSHAT and FNYEAQ (reference sequence). The DNA of the CDR3 is TGTGCTAGCAGCACCGACAGTTACAATGAGCAGTTCTTC. Its protein product is CASSTDSYNEQFF.

The chain carries TRBV5-6 and TRBJ1-2; 12 nucleotides agree with TRBD1. Germline V lookup: CDR1 SGHDT, CDR2 YYEEEE. Trimming took 0 bases from V and 8 from J; bases not matched to a gene: 5. The CDR3 runs to 15 residues. CDR3 sequence: CASSLGPGTGGGYTF. For the CDR3, the DNA is TGTGCCAGCAGCTTGGGTCCCGGGACAGGGGGCGGCTACACCTTC.

This clone was observed a single time. The chain uses TRBV7-3 and TRBJ2-3; D is possibly TRBD1 (7 bases). CDR1 is SGHTA, CDR2 FQGTGA, per germline. The V end was cut by 3 bases, the J end by 4 bases, with 11 bases between. CDR3 length equals 14 residues. The CDR3 loop reads CASSLTGRPDTQYF. The CDR3 DNA follows: TGTGCCAGCAGCTTGACAGGGAGGCCAGATACGCAGTATTTT.

The chain joins TRBV5-4 to TRBJ2-5; 12 nucleotides agree with TRBD2. Germline V gene sequence: CDR1 SGHNT, CDR2 YYREEE (reference sequence). This CDR3 region has 17 residues. The V gene end was trimmed by 1 base and the J gene end by 5 bases; junction bases not matched to a gene: 9. The CDR3 loop reads CASSLPSGRAFWETQYF. In DNA form, the CDR3 reads TGTGCCAGCAGCTTGCCTAGCGGGAGGGCCTTTTGGGAGACCCAGTACTTC.

This clone was observed a handful of times. This chain connects TRBV29-1 to TRBJ1-2; no clear D gene. This CDR3 is built from 13 residues. The germline CDR1 and CDR2 sequences are SQVTM and ANQGSEA. Trimming took off 6 bases at V and 8 bases at J, with 19 bases between the two ends. CDR3 region: CSVSGVLLSGYTF. Here the CDR3 DNA reads TGCAGCGTATCGGGAGTTCTCCTATCCGGCTACACCTTC.

This clone has more than one count but fewer than ten. V and J are TRBV29-1 and TRBJ2-3; 11 bases agree with TRBD2. The germline V gene encodes CDR1 SQVTM and CDR2 ANQGSEA. Germline trimming cut 5 bases from V and 7 bases from J; bases unmatched to any gene: 8. This CDR3 comprises 14 residues. CDR3 nucleotides: TGCAGCGTTAGTGGGATAGCGGGAGGGAATACGCAGTATTTT. Amino acids: CSVSGIAGGNTQYF.

This clone was observed once. The chain is built from TRBV7-8 and TRBJ2-7, with 9 bases fitting TRBD1. Per the germline V gene, CDR1 is SGHVS and CDR2 is FQNEAQ. The trim removed 10 bases at V and 11 bases at J, leaving 15 bases unmatched. The length of the CDR3 is 13 residues. For the CDR3, the DNA is TGTGCCACCCAGGCGGGGACAGGGTTCTTTGAGTACTTC. It translates to CATQAGTGFFEYF.

The rearrangement uses TRBV9 and TRBJ1-5, with 7 bases fitting TRBD1. Trimming removed 4 bases from V and 1 base from J; junction bases left unmatched: 5. Germline assignment: CDR1 SGDLS and CDR2 YYNGEE. The CDR3 loop spans 15 amino acids. CDR3 nucleotides: TGTGCCAGCAGCTTGACAGGGTTCAGCAATCAGCCCCAGCATTTT. Its translation is CASSLTGFSNQPQHF. The variable domain in full, completed from reference TRBV9 and TRBJ1-5, reads DSGVTQTPKHLITATGQRVTLRCSPRSGDLSVYWYQQSLDQGLQFLIQYYNGEERAKGNILERFSAQQFPDLHSELNLSSLELGDSALYFCASSLTGFSNQPQHFGDGTRLSIL.

This clone has only a few counts. The chain joins TRBV30 to TRBJ2-7; D gene ambiguous. Germline V lookup: CDR1 GTSNPN, CDR2 SVGIG (reference sequence). The V and J ends lost 2 bases and 0 bases respectively, with 17 bases between them. CDR3 length equals 16 residues. CDR3 loop: CAWSHMRQPSSYEQYF. CDR3 nucleotide sequence: TGTGCCTGGAGTCACATGCGGCAGCCTAGCTCCTACGAGCAGTACTTC.

The CDR3 bases are TGCGCCAGCAGCTTGGGACGGGAGAGGGCCGAGCAGTACTTC. Amino acid sequence: CASSLGRERAEQYF. This sequence joins TRBV5-1 and TRBJ2-5, with D maybe TRBD2 (6 bases). The end of the DNA fits TRBJ2-7 better, so the J call may be wrong. The CDR3 extends over 14 amino acids. Germline V CDR1 and CDR2: SGHRS, YFSETQ.